This TCR beta chain stems from a study of blood T cell repertoires in COVID-19. Study summary: T cells, B-cell-depleted T cells, or PBMCs supplied cDNA or gDNA.

This clone was detected a few times. Authors' methods: Cell counts per sample came from amplifying reference gene primers. Repertoires were generated with immunoSEQ multiplex PCR, while TCRdb's copy carries only in-frame clones and drops some. V and J calls and clone size are copied from that table; D and trimming were computed from the DNA. The data show more than 400,000 clones, 75% to 90% seen once. Either two negative PCRs, clearance, or symptom resolution qualified Cohort 3 donors as recovered. Sequenced input: PBMCs or T cells enriched from blood (not recorded which). This TCR was sampled from a woman in her late teens or twenties who had recovered from COVID-19.

Here the CDR3 reads CATSDLTDYGYTF. The CDR3, as DNA: TGTGCCACCAGTGATTTGACAGATTATGGCTACACCTTC. The gene calls are TRBV24-1 and TRBJ1-2; no definite D call. CDR1 is KGHDR, CDR2 SFDVKD, per germline. The CDR3 sequence is 13 residues long. V shed 0 bases and J shed 5 bases, with 6 bases lying between them.